These 30 T cell receptor beta chains originate from one sample sequenced in a study of cytomegalovirus exposure and HLA in healthy donors. The study ran its PCR with 60 Vbeta and 13 Jbeta primers. Clones were sequenced by immunoSEQ multiplex PCR, and TCRdb holds only the in-frame ones, with some missing. The sample yields about 160,000 clones, around four fifths seen once. Sequenced material: PBMCs. Source of these receptors: a man under 40 in good health and CMV-seronegative.

The chain couples TRBV7-2 to TRBJ1-1; TRBD1 is a possible D gene (5 bases). This CDR3 has 14 residues. Trimming left V 1 base short and J 2 bases short, with 8 bases between. The V gene's germline CDR1 is SGHTA and CDR2 FQGNSA. The CDR3 region has the DNA TGTGCCAGCAGCTTAGGAACAGGAAACACTGAAGCTTTCTTT. It translates to CASSLGTGNTEAFF. Filled out from reference TRBV7-2 and TRBJ1-1, the complete variable domain reads GAGVSQSPSNKVTEKGKDVELRCDPISGHTALYWYRQSLGQGLEFLIYFQGNSAPDKSGLPSDRFSAERTGGSVSTLTIQRTQQEDSAVYLCASSLGTGNTEAFFGQGTRLTVV.

This clone was detected only once. The V and J genes are TRBV28 and TRBJ1-2; TRBD1 aligns across 11 bases. The CDR3 consists of 16 residues. Germline assignment: CDR1 MDHEN and CDR2 SYDVKM. J lost 4 bases, V lost 6 bases, and 10 bases had no gene match. CDR3 in DNA: TGTGCCAGCAGCCCTTGGGGAGGACAGGGGGCCTATGGCTACACCTTC. It codes for CASSPWGGQGAYGYTF.

The J gene is TRBJ2-1, the V gene TRBV11-2; D is undetermined. Germline-derived CDR1 and CDR2 are SGHAT and FQNNGV. The CDR3 extends over 14 amino acids. With 3 bases removed from V and 9 bases from J, the gap between germline ends came to 15 bases. The CDR3 coding sequence is TGTGCCAGCAGCTTTCACGACTTGCCGGGTGAGCAGTTCTTC. This gives the protein CASSFHDLPGEQFF.

The chain employs TRBV5-1 and TRBJ2-7; TRBD1 aligns across 7 bases. V dropped 4 bases and J dropped 2; count of bases not matched to a gene: 3. Germline V CDR1 and CDR2: SGHRS, YFSETQ. The CDR3 consists of 13 residues. The CDR3 here is CASSRGQTYEQYF. CDR3 coding DNA: TGCGCCAGCAGCCGGGGACAGACCTACGAGCAGTACTTC.

The V call is TRBV18, the J call TRBJ2-3; 8 bases map to TRBD2. The V gene's germline CDR1 is KGHSH and CDR2 LQKENI. This CDR3 has 15 residues. V gave up 3 bases and J gave up 4 bases; unmatched junction bases: 6. CDR3 sequence: CASSPLAGVADTQYF. The CDR3 region has the DNA TGTGCCAGCTCACCGCTAGCGGGTGTGGCAGATACGCAGTATTTT.

The V gene is TRBV5-4, the J gene TRBJ1-6, with a tentative D call TRBD1 (5 bases). This CDR3 has 13 amino acids. Trimming shortened V by 6 bases and J by 11 bases, and 15 bases separated the two germline ends. Per germline, CDR1 SGHNT and CDR2 YYREEE (reference sequence). CDR3 coding DNA: TGTGCCAGCACCTCAGACAGCACCCCACCCCTCCACTTT. It codes for CASTSDSTPPLHF.

The CDR3 bases are TGTGCCAGCAGTTCGGGGGGAGTGACTAATGAAAAACTGTTTTTT. Translated, it gives CASSSGGVTNEKLFF. The V call is TRBV6-5, the J call TRBJ1-4, with a weak D call TRBD1 (5 bases). This CDR3 has 15 amino acids. Germline V gene data show CDR1 as MNHEY and CDR2 as SVGAGI. Trimming took off 4 bases at V and 2 bases at J, with 11 bases between the two ends.

This clone was picked up a small number of times. The chain joins TRBV19 to TRBJ1-1; weak D call: TRBD1 (5 bases). The CDR3 has 14 residues. The V end lost 8 bases, the J end lost 0 bases, and 13 bases lay between the germline ends. The germline V gene has CDR1 LNHDA and CDR2 SQIVND (reference sequence). The DNA of the CDR3 is TGTGCCAGTGAAACAGGCGACATGAACACTGAAGCTTTCTTT. Translated, it gives CASETGDMNTEAFF.

The chain employs TRBV6-1 and TRBJ1-4, with 7 bases matching TRBD1. The CDR3 loop spans 14 amino acids. The V segment lost 3 bases and the J segment 3 bases; nucleotides outside the gene matches: 1. CDR1 is MNHNS, CDR2 SASEGT, per germline. CDR3 sequence (DNA): TGTGCCAGCAGTGATGGGACAGCTAATGAAAAACTGTTTTTT. Translation: CASSDGTANEKLFF.

The genes are TRBV15 and TRBJ2-1; TRBD1 agrees at 8 bases. The CDR3 totals 17 residues. The germline CDR1 and CDR2 sequences are LNHNV and YYDKDF (reference sequence). Losses at the gene ends were 4 bases for V and 6 bases for J; bases not matched to a gene: 14. As DNA, the CDR3 is TGTGCCACCAGCAACGTCGCAGGCAGGGGGCTGGGCAATGAGCAGTTCTTC. Protein: CATSNVAGRGLGNEQFF.

CDR3 sequence reads: CAWSGSGGELFF. The CDR3 DNA is TGTGCCTGGAGTGGATCGGGCGGGGAGCTGTTTTTT. The chain links TRBV30 to TRBJ2-2; no reliable D call. Germline CDR1 reads GTSNPN; CDR2 reads SVGIG (reference sequence). V lost 1 base, J lost 7 bases, and 7 bases lay in between. The CDR3 spans 12 residues.

The chain combines TRBV28 with TRBJ1-5; 11 nucleotides agree with TRBD1. This CDR3 region has 15 residues. The V gene end was trimmed by 5 bases and the J gene end by 6 bases; junction bases not matched to a gene: 6. CDR1 is MDHEN, CDR2 SYDVKM, per germline. CDR3 nucleotides: TGTGCCAGCAGTGCAGGACAGGGGGCAGGTCAGCCCCAGCATTTT. This translates into CASSAGQGAGQPQHF.

The chain has TRBV5-1 and TRBJ1-1; a possible D gene is TRBD1 (6 bases). The CDR3 is 15 amino acids. Germline CDR1 and CDR2: SGHRS and YFSETQ. V was cut by 5 bases and J by 2 bases, with 16 bases left in between. The CDR3 region is CASRRAGERNTEAFF. DNA for the CDR3: TGCGCCAGCAGACGGGCAGGGGAGCGCAACACTGAAGCTTTCTTT.

The DNA of the CDR3 is TGTGCCAGCAGTTTATGGAGAGCCAAAGAGCAGTTCTTC. Amino acid sequence: CASSLWRAKEQFF. J is TRBJ2-1 and V is TRBV27, with unresolved D. Germline lookup yields CDR1 MNHEY and CDR2 SMNVEV (reference sequence). V lost 1 base to trimming and J lost 10 bases, with 11 bases between them. CDR3 size: 13 residues.

The genes are TRBV7-9 and TRBJ2-7; D is uncertain. The germline V gene encodes CDR1 SEHNR and CDR2 FQNEAQ (reference sequence). The CDR3 extends over 13 amino acids. V lost 5 bases, J lost 7 bases, and 15 bases lay in between. For the CDR3, the DNA is TGTGCCAGCAGCCTACCACCCACAGAGGAGCAGTACTTC. Its translation is CASSLPPTEEQYF.

The chain links TRBV2 to TRBJ1-6; 8 bases are a match to TRBD1. Germline lookup yields CDR1 SNHLY and CDR2 FYNNEI. After removal of 4 bases from V and 7 bases from J, the junction contained 3 bases not matched to a gene. The CDR3 sequence is 14 residues long. The CDR3 sequence is CASSVGQGNSPLHF. DNA for the CDR3: TGTGCCAGCAGTGTCGGACAGGGAAATTCACCCCTCCACTTT.

The CDR3 loop is CASSKGPGSSDTDTQYF. CDR3 DNA sequence: TGTGCCAGCAGCAAAGGACCGGGATCCTCCGACACAGATACGCAGTATTTT. This sequence joins TRBV21-1 and TRBJ2-3; TRBD2, as called in the table, went unchecked against the DNA. TRBV21-1 corresponds to a pseudogene. The CDR3 has 17 residues.

This clone appeared a single time. The J gene is TRBJ2-1, the V gene TRBV11-2; possibly TRBD2 for D (5 bases). This CDR3 has 14 amino acids. Germline values: CDR1 SGHAT, CDR2 FQNNGV. V lost 5 bases to trimming and J lost 6 bases, with 14 bases between them. The CDR3 DNA reads as TGTGCCAGCAGCCCGGCTCTAGCCTCCAATGAGCAGTTCTTC. This gives the protein CASSPALASNEQFF.

This chain links TRBV18 with TRBJ1-5; D gene ambiguous. Germline V gene lookup returns CDR1 KGHSH and CDR2 LQKENI. CDR3 length equals 14 residues. The V and J ends lost 3 bases and 4 bases respectively, with 10 bases between them. CDR3 residues: CASSPGGENQPQHF. The CDR3 DNA reads as TGTGCCAGCTCACCGGGCGGGGAAAATCAGCCCCAGCATTTT. The whole variable domain, filled in from reference TRBV18 and TRBJ1-5, reads NAGVMQNPRHLVRRRGQEARLRCSPMKGHSHVYWYRQLPEEGLKFMVYLQKENIIDESGMPKERFSAEFPKEGPSILRIQQVVRGDSAAYFCASSPGGENQPQHFGDGTRLSIL.

The rearrangement joins TRBV4-1 to TRBJ2-7, with 11 bases fitting TRBD2. Germline V gene sequence: CDR1 MGHRA, CDR2 YSYEKL. The CDR3 extends over 16 amino acids. The junction had 5 bases not matched to a gene; V was cut back by 4 bases and J by 0 bases. The DNA of the CDR3 is TGCGCCAGCAGCCCAACTAGCGGGAGTTTCTCCTACGAGCAGTACTTC. Its translation is CASSPTSGSFSYEQYF.

The J gene is TRBJ2-7, the V gene TRBV20-1, with no clear D. CDR3 length equals 11 residues. Germline-derived CDR1 and CDR2 are DFQATT and SNEGSKA (reference sequence). V lost 2 bases to trimming and J lost 3 bases, with 5 bases between them. The CDR3 DNA follows: TGCAGTGCTAGAATCGGCTACGAGCAGTACTTC. Amino acids: CSARIGYEQYF.

V and J are TRBV4-3 and TRBJ2-3, with 13 positions matching TRBD2. The CDR3 totals 17 residues. Per germline, CDR1 LGHNA and CDR2 YSLEER. With 0 bases clipped from V and 6 bases from J, the junction kept 6 bases outside the gene matches. The CDR3 DNA sequence: TGCGCCAGCAGCCAAGAACTAGCGGGGGGGCCTAAGGATACGCAGTATTTT. As protein: CASSQELAGGPKDTQYF.

This chain uses TRBV7-2 with TRBJ2-7; 12 nucleotides agree with TRBD2. The CDR3 is made up of 15 amino acids. The J segment lost 3 bases and the V segment lost 0 bases, leaving 0 bases of the junction unmatched. In germline, CDR1 is SGHTA, CDR2 FQGNSA. CDR3 in DNA: TGTGCCAGCAGCTTAGCGACTAGCGGGAGCTACGAGCAGTACTTC. It translates to CASSLATSGSYEQYF.

V gene TRBV4-3 combines with J gene TRBJ2-2; TRBD2 agrees at 9 bases. This CDR3 comprises 18 residues. V shed 1 base, J shed 0 bases, and the junction held 6 bases outside the gene matches. CDR1 and CDR2 from the germline V gene are LGHNA and YSLEER. The CDR3 is CASSQVVAGGANTGELFF. The CDR3 bases are TGCGCCAGCAGCCAAGTGGTTGCGGGAGGGGCGAACACCGGGGAGCTGTTTTTT.

The chain recombines TRBV10-2 with TRBJ2-2; D is uncertain. V lost 6 bases and J lost 5, with 10 bases in between. Germline V gene lookup returns CDR1 WSHSY and CDR2 SAAADI. This CDR3 region has 13 residues. The CDR3 DNA is TGCGCCAGCAGCCCTACAGCAACCGGGGAGCTGTTTTTT. As protein: CASSPTATGELFF.

The genes are TRBV14 and TRBJ2-1, with 10 bases lining up with TRBD2. CDR3 length: 17 amino acids. Germline values: CDR1 SGHDN, CDR2 FVKESK. Unmatched junction bases numbered 12, after V lost 8 bases and J lost 2 bases. CDR3 protein: CASRPGSGRAPYNEQFF. DNA of the CDR3: TGTGCCAGCCGACCGGGCAGCGGGAGGGCCCCCTACAATGAGCAGTTCTTC.

The chain is built from TRBV15 and TRBJ1-5, with D maybe TRBD1 (5 bases). The CDR3 consists of 13 residues. In germline, CDR1 is LNHNV, CDR2 YYDKDF (reference sequence). Trimming left V 8 bases short and J 5 bases short, with 13 bases between. The CDR3 region has the DNA TGTGCCACCGCCCCCAGGGTGGATCAGCCCCAGCATTTT. It is translated as CATAPRVDQPQHF.

The chain is built from TRBV4-1 and TRBJ2-3; D not certain. V lost 0 bases to trimming and J lost 0 bases, with 7 bases between them. The CDR3 consists of 15 residues. The germline gives CDR1 MGHRA, CDR2 YSYEKL. CDR3 in amino acids: CASSQDRSSTDTQYF. CDR3 DNA sequence: TGCGCCAGCAGCCAAGATCGCAGTAGCACAGATACGCAGTATTTT.

This sequence joins TRBV19 and TRBJ2-6; D may be TRBD2 (6 bases). V lost 7 bases and J lost 0, with 7 bases in between. CDR3 size: 14 residues. CDR1 LNHDA and CDR2 SQIVND come from the germline V gene (reference sequence). The CDR3 reads CASKEGSGANVLTF. The CDR3 DNA sequence: TGTGCCAGTAAGGAGGGCTCTGGGGCCAACGTCCTGACTTTC.

The chain joins TRBV5-1 to TRBJ2-1; D is possibly TRBD1 (5 bases). The germline V gene encodes CDR1 SGHRS and CDR2 YFSETQ. The V end lost 0 bases, the J end lost 0 bases, and 10 bases lay between the germline ends. This CDR3 spans 16 amino acids. CDR3 in DNA: TGCGCCAGCAGCTTGGTTTCGGACAACTCCTACAATGAGCAGTTCTTC. Its protein is CASSLVSDNSYNEQFF.